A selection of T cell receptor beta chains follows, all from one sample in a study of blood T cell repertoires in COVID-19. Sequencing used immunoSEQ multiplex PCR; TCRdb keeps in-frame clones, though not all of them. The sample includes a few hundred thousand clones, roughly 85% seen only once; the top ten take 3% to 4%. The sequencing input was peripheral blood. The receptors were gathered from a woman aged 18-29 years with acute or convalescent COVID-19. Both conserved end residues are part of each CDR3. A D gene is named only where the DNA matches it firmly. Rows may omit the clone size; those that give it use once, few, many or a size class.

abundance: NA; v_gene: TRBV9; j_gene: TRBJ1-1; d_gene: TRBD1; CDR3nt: TGTGCCAGCAGCAACCGGGACAGGGGGAACACTGAAGCTTTCTTT; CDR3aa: CASSNRDRGNTEAFF
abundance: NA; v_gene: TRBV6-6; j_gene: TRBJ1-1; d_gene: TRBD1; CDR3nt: TGTGCCAGCAGTTCCGCAGGGGGCCTGACTGAAGCTTTCTTT; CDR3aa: CASSSAGGLTEAFF
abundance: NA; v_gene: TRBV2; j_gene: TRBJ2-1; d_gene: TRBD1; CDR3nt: TGTGCCAGCAGTGTGTCAGGACAGGGACCTAAGCAGTTCTTC; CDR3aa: CASSVSGQGPKQFF
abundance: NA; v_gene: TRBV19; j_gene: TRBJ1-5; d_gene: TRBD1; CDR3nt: TGTGCCAGTAGTAGGCTACGGGACAGGGTGGGTCAGCCCCAGCATTTT; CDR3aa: CASSRLRDRVGQPQHF
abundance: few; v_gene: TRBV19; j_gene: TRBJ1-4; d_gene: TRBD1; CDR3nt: TGTGCCAGTAGTTCCACCGGGACAGAGAATGAAAAACTGTTTTTT; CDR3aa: CASSSTGTENEKLFF
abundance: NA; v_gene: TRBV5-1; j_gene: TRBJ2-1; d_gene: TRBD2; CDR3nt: TGCGCCAGCAGCTTGTCTCTGCTAGCGGGGGGATGGAGCTCCTACAATGAGCAGTTCTTC; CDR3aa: CASSLSLLAGGWSSYNEQFF
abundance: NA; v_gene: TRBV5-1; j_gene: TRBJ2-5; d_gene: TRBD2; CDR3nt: TGCGCCAGCAGCTTGGATACTAGCGCAGAGACCCAGTACTTC; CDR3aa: CASSLDTSAETQYF
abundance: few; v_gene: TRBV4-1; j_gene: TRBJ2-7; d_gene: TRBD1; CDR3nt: TGCGCCAGCAGCCAAGAGGGACAGGGCTACGAGCAGTACTTC; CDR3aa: CASSQEGQGYEQYF
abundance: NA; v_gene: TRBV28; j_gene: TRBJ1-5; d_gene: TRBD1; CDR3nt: TGTGCCAGCAGTTTATTTGACAGGGGGGCGACTGGAAATCAGCCCCAGCATTTT; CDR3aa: CASSLFDRGATGNQPQHF
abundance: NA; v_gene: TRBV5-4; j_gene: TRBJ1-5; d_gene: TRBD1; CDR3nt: TGTGCCAGCAGCTTCTACGAGACAGGGGGGAGTCAGCCCCAGCATTTT; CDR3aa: CASSFYETGGSQPQHF
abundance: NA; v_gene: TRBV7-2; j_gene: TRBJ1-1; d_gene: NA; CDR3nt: TGTGCCAGCAGCTTAGAACAGGGACGGTCTGAAGCTTTCTTT; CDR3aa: CASSLEQGRSEAFF
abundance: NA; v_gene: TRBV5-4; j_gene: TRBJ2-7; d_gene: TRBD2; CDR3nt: TGTGCCAGCAGCTTCGGGACTAGGGACCTCTACGAGCAGTACTTC; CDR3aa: CASSFGTRDLYEQYF
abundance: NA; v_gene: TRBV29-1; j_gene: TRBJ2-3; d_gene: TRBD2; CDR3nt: TGCAGCGTTTCTTTAGCGGGGGACACAGATACGCAGTATTTT; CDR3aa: CSVSLAGDTDTQYF
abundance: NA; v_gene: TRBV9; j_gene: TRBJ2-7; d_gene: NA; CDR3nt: TGTGCCAGCAGCGTAGGTCCGGGGAGGACCTACGAGCAGTACTTC; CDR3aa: CASSVGPGRTYEQYF
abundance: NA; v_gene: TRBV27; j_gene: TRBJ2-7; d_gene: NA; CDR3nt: TGTGCCAGCAGTCCCCGGACAGCTATCTACGAGCAGTACTTC; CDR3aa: CASSPRTAIYEQYF
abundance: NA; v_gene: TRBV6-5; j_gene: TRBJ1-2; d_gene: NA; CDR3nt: TGTGCCACAAAGGGACTGGATGGCTATGGCTACACCTTC; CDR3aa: CATKGLDGYGYTF
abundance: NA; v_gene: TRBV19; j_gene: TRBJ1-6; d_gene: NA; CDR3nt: TGTGCCCCCGGCGGGTCCTCCTATAATTCACCCCTCCACTTT; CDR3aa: CAPGGSSYNSPLHF
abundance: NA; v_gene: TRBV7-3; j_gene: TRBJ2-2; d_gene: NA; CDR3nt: TGTGCCAGCAGCTTTGGAAGTACAGGGCTGAACACCGGGGAGCTGTTTTTT; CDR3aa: CASSFGSTGLNTGELFF
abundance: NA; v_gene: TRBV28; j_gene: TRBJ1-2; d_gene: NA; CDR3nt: TGTGCCAGCACCTGGGCAGGGGCTAACTATGGCTACACCTTC; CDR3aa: CASTWAGANYGYTF
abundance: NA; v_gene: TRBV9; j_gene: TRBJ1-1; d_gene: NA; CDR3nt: TGTGCCAGCAGCGTAGGAAAGGGAGAGGACACTGAAGCTTTCTTT; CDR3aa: CASSVGKGEDTEAFF
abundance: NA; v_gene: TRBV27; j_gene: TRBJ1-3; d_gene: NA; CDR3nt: TGTGCCAGCAGCCCCAGGGGCTCTGGAAACACCATATATTTT; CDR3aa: CASSPRGSGNTIYF
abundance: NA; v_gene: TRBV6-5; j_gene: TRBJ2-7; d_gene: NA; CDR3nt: TGTGCCAGCAGTTACGATGCGGCAGCGACCTTATTCGAGCAGTACTTC; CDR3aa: CASSYDAAATLFEQYF
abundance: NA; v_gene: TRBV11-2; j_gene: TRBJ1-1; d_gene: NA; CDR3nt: TGTGCCAGCAGCTTTCGGGAGAACACTGAAGCTTTCTTT; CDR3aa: CASSFRENTEAFF
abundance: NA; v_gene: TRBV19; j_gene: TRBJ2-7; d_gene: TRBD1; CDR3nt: TGTGCCAGTAGTATATTTGGGACAGTCTCCTACGAGCAGTACTTC; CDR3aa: CASSIFGTVSYEQYF
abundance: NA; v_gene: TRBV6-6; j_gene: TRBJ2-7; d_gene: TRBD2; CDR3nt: TGTGCCAGTAACCCGGGCGGGAGCCACGAGCAGTACTTC; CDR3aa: CASNPGGSHEQYF
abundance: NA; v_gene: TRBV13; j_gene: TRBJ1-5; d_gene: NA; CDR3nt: TGTGCCAGCAGCCTCACAATTGATCAGCCCCAGCATTTT; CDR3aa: CASSLTIDQPQHF
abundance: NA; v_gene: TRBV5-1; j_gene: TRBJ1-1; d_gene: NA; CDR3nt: TGCGCCAGCAGCTTGGAGGCAGGGTCCACTGAAGCTTTCTTT; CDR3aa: CASSLEAGSTEAFF
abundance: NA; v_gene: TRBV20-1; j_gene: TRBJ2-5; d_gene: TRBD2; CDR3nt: TGCAGTGCTAGTCGTCTAGCGGGGGGGTCTAGGCAAGAGACCCAGTACTTC; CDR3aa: CSASRLAGGSRQETQYF
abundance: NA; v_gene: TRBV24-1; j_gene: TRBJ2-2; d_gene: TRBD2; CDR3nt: TGTGCCACCAGTGATCCCCTAGCGGGAGAATCCGCCGGGGAGCTGTTTTTT; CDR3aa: CATSDPLAGESAGELFF
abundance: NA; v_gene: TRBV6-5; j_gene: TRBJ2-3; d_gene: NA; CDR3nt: TGTGCCAGCCGGGACAACCAGGGGCTTACGCAGTATTTT; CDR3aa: CASRDNQGLTQYF
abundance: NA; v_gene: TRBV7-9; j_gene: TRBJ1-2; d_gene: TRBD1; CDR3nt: TGTGCCAGCAGCCCGCAACAGGGGATCCTGACCTATGGCTACACCTTC; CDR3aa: CASSPQQGILTYGYTF
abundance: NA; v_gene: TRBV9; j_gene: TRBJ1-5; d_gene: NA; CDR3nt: TGTGCCAGCAGCCCATCGTCGGGTAATCAGCCCCAGCATTTT; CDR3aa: CASSPSSGNQPQHF
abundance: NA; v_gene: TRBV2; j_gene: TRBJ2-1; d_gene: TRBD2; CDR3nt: TGTGCCAGCCTAGCGGCAGGCAACTACAATGAGCAGTTCTTC; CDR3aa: CASLAAGNYNEQFF
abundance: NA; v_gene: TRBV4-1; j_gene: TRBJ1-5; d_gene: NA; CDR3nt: TGCGCCAGCAGCCTCTCGGACAGCGAATATCAGCCCCAGCATTTT; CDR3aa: CASSLSDSEYQPQHF
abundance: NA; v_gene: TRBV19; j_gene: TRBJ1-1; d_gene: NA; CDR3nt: TGTGCCAGTAGTTCCCGGGAGCGGGGCACTGAAGCTTTCTTT; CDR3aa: CASSSRERGTEAFF
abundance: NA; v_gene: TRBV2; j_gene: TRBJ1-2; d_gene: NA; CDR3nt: TGTGCCAGCAGTGAGGCCAACTATGGCTACACCTTC; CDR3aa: CASSEANYGYTF
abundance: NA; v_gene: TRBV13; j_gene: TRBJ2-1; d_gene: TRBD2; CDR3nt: TGTGCCAGCAGCACCGGGGGGGCTGATGAGCAGTTCTTC; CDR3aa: CASSTGGADEQFF
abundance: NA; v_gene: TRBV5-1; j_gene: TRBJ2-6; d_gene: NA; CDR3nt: TGCGCCAGCAGCTTTACGAACATGGGGGCCTCTGGGGCCAACGTCCTGACTTTC; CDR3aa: CASSFTNMGASGANVLTF
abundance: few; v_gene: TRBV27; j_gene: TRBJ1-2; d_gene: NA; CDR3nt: TGTGCCAGCAGTTTTCAAGACAGAAGCAGTAGTGGCTACACCTTC; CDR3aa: CASSFQDRSSSGYTF
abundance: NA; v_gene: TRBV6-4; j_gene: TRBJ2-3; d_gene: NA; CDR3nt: TGTGCCAGCAGCCCCAGGAATACATACACAGATACGCAGTATTTT; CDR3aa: CASSPRNTYTDTQYF
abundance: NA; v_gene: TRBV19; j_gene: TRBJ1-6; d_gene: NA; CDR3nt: TGTGCCAGTAGTATTGGTTGGGCAGTCCCTAATTCACCCCTCCACTTT; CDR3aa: CASSIGWAVPNSPLHF
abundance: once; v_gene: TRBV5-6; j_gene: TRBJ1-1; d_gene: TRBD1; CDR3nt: TGTGCCAGCAGCTTCCGGAGGGACAGCTACACTGAAGCTTTCTTT; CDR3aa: CASSFRRDSYTEAFF
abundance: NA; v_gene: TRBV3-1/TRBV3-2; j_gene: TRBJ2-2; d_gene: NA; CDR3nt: TGTGCCAGCAGCCAACGGGGGAACACCGGGGAGCTGTTTTTT; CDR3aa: CASSQRGNTGELFF